A single sample is the source of the 12 T cell receptor beta chains below, sequenced in a study of tumor-infiltrating lymphocytes in primary liver carcinoma. Unsorted bulk tissue (about 20-30 mg) underwent RNA and DNA co-extraction. The investigators made TCR beta cDNA from approximately 0.5 ug total RNA, using a constant-region primer. The TCR beta library was amplified through three nested multiplex PCR rounds in a modified ARM-PCR procedure. With TRBV1-TRBV30 forward primers and a C-beta reverse primer, the first two PCR rounds were run for about 10 cycles each. MiXCR, applied by TCRdb to the multiplex PCR reads, yields one record per CDR3 protein. The table includes 100,000 to 150,000 distinct CDR3 sequences, 55% to 75% detected once. The sample was liver tumor tissue from sampling region 3. Subset reported: tumor region T3, left-lateral pole. These receptors came from a woman aged 60 to 75 with primary liver carcinoma and hepatitis B virus infection.

Notes on this clonotype: This likely comes from a read error, as the CDR3 has no conserved phenylalanine or tryptophan at its end. The chain links TRBV11-3 to TRBJ1-1; D gene uncertain. CDR3 size: 14 residues. With 5 bases removed from V and 0 bases from J, the gap between germline ends came to 10 bases. Germline V gene data show CDR1 as SGHNT and CDR2 as YENEEA. This chain's CDR3 is CASSQSGLNTEAFS. CDR3 in DNA: TGTGCCAGCAGCCAGAGCGGCTTGAACACTGAAGCTTTCTCT.

Notes on this clonotype: The junction differs from germline at one of its ends, possibly a read error. The chain is built from TRBV11-3 and TRBJ2-1; a weak D match, TRBD2 (7 bases). CDR1 is SGHNT, CDR2 YENEEA, per germline. The CDR3 has 17 amino acids. The CDR3 nucleotides read TGTGCCAGCACTTCCCGGGGGGCGCGGACCATGGGCAATGGGCAGTTCTTC. This codes for CASTSRGARTMGNGQFF.

Of note for this clonotype: A much larger clone is a single base away; this may be a read error. The chain combines TRBV5-6 with TRBJ1-2, with D perhaps matching TRBD1 (6 bases). This CDR3 contains 14 residues. CDR1 SGHDT and CDR2 YYEEEE come from the germline V gene. The CDR3 region is CASSPDTGTSGHTF. CDR3 coding DNA: TGTGCCAGCAGCCCCGACACAGGGACAAGTGGCCACACCTTC.

On this clonotype itself: This may stem from a read error, because a much larger clone lies one nucleotide away. This chain connects TRBV6-1 to TRBJ2-7; no clear D gene. Germline CDR1 and CDR2: MNHNS and SASEGT. CDR3 length: 15 amino acids. The CDR3 region has the DNA TGTGCCAGCAGTGAAGAGAGAACGGTTTACTACGGGCAGTACTTC. It is translated as CASSEERTVYYGQYF.

On this clonotype itself: Possible read error: a much larger clone is one base away. The genes are TRBV1 and TRBJ2-3; no check of the table's D call, TRBD2, against the DNA was made. TRBV1 corresponds to a pseudogene. There are 15 residues in the CDR3. CDR3 sequence (DNA): TGCACCAGCAGCCATTCCAGCGGGAGTAATGATACGCAGTATTTT. This translates into CTSSHSSGSNDTQYF.

This clonotype was observed once. At one boundary the junction diverges from the germline segment, which might be a read error. This chain joins TRBV4-1 and TRBJ2-1, with TRBD1 identical over 9 bases. CDR1 is MGHRA and CDR2 is YSYEKL in the germline V gene. The CDR3 has 16 amino acids. CDR3 coding DNA: TGCACCAGCAGCCAATGGACAGGGGAGGTACGCATTGAGCAGTTCTTC. Residues: CTSSQWTGEVRIEQFF.

This clonotype was observed a few times. V is TRBV7-9 and J is TRBJ2-3; D is undetermined. Trimming shortened V by 3 bases and J by 4 bases, and 14 bases separated the two germline ends. The CDR3 is 15 amino acids. From germline, CDR1 is SEHNR and CDR2 FQNEAQ (reference sequence). CDR3 nucleotides: TGTGCCAGCAGCTTCGAGAGGTCCAGACCAGATACGCAGTATTTT. Protein product: CASSFERSRPDTQYF.

In regard to this clonotype: A much more abundant neighbour one base away suggests this may be a read error. V and J are TRBV6-5 and TRBJ2-7; TRBD2 aligns across 10 bases. Germline V gene sequence: CDR1 MNHEY, CDR2 SVGAGI. The junction had 13 bases not matched to a gene; V was cut back by 11 bases and J by 6 bases. CDR3 length: 14 amino acids. The CDR3 sequence: CAGGSSGRSGEQYF. Written as DNA, the CDR3 is TGTGCCGGCGGTTCTAGCGGGAGAAGTGGCGAGCAGTACTTC.

The sample holds many counts of this clonotype. V gene TRBV6-5 combines with J gene TRBJ2-5, with 10 bases identical to TRBD2. V was pared by 8 bases and J by 1 base, with 13 bases of the junction left unmatched. CDR1 is MNHEY and CDR2 is SVGAGI in the germline V gene. This CDR3 contains 17 residues. The CDR3 is CASGPKPSGSPQETQYF. The CDR3 bases are TGTGCCAGCGGACCAAAACCTAGCGGGAGCCCCCAAGAGACCCAGTACTTC.

In the case of this clonotype: A junction end diverges from the germline sequence, so it may reflect a read error. V and J are TRBV5-5 and TRBJ1-2; D gene ambiguous. CDR3 length: 14 residues. CDR1 and CDR2 from the germline V gene are SGHKS and YYEKEE (reference sequence). The chain's CDR3 is CVSSLVGDNYGYTF. CDR3 sequence (DNA): TGTGTCAGCAGCCTGGTTGGAGATAACTATGGCTACACCTTC.

The chain carries TRBV7-9 and TRBJ2-2; D unresolved. Germline CDR1 SEHNR, CDR2 FQNEAQ (reference sequence). Trimming pared 1 base from V and 6 bases from J, leaving 3 bases between. CDR3 size: 12 residues. CDR3 region: CASSLGPGELFF. The CDR3 bases are TGTGCCAGCAGCTTAGGGCCCGGGGAGCTGTTTTTT. The full variable domain, its missing parts supplied by reference TRBV7-9 and TRBJ2-2, is DTGVSQNPRHKITKRGQNVTFRCDPISEHNRLYWYRQTLGQGPEFLTYFQNEAQLEKSRLLSDRFSAERPKGSFSTLEIQRTEQGDSAMYLCASSLGPGELFFGEGSRLTVL.

This clonotype was observed a handful of times. A much larger clone is a single base away; this may be a read error. The conserved final phenylalanine or tryptophan is absent from the CDR3, which likely points to a read error. The rearrangement joins TRBV4-2 to TRBJ2-1; TRBD1 might be the D (6 bases). The germline V gene encodes CDR1 LGHNA and CDR2 YNFKEQ. This CDR3 region has 14 residues. Trimming cost V 1 base and J 9 bases, with 13 bases left between them. The CDR3: CASSQGSLGGEQFL. For the CDR3, the DNA is TGTGCCAGCAGCCAAGGCTCCCTAGGGGGTGAGCAGTTCCTC.